Listed here is a single TCR beta chain. The data belong to a study of OX40 agonist ivuxolimab in advanced cancers. Study context: The study treated patients with ivuxolimab, an agonistic anti-OX40 (CD134) antibody.

Samples were taken at baseline and on day 1 of cycles 4 and 7. Assay used: immunoSEQ multiplex PCR; TCRdb lists only in-frame clones, some missing. The sample contains 60,000 or so clones, around 92% of which appear only once. The sequence was collected from an adult with an advanced solid tumor such as melanoma, head and neck, liver or kidney cancer. This specimen was CD4+ or CD8+ T cells sorted from blood, taken in a trial of the OX40 agonist ivuxolimab.

This chain's CDR3 is CASILAGNTEAFF. The CDR3 nucleotides read TGCGCCAGCATCCTGGCGGGTAACACTGAAGCTTTCTTT. The chain joins TRBV23-1 to TRBJ1-1; D is unclear. TRBV23-1 is annotated as an ORF whose role is uncertain. The CDR3 is 13 amino acids. Trimming shortened V by 7 bases and J by 2 bases, and 11 bases separated the two germline ends.